This T cell receptor beta chain is drawn from a study of response to subunit inactivated influenza vaccine. The study's findings and limits: New T cells are recruited in small numbers by each seasonal influenza vaccination, according to the authors' suggestion.

Germline V gene sequence: CDR1 MNHNY, CDR2 SVGAGI (reference sequence). CDR3 length equals 13 residues. V was trimmed by 2 bases and J by 3 bases, leaving 6 bases between them. TCRdb re-called the RT-PCR reads with MiXCR, one entry per CDR3 protein. The sample includes 170,000 or so distinct CDR3 sequences, roughly a tenth of them seen just once. Points on this clonotype: Its antigen remains unknown.

This rearrangement joins TRBV6-6 to TRBJ2-3; TRBD2 is a possible D gene (5 bases). This sequence was found in a man aged 50-75 years who received an inactivated influenza vaccine. Sequencing used CD8+ T cells sorted from PBMCs, obtained roughly 24 months after vaccination. CDR3 in amino acids: CASSYPGTDTQYF. CDR3 bases: TGTGCCAGCAGTTACCCGGGGACAGATACGCAGTATTTT.